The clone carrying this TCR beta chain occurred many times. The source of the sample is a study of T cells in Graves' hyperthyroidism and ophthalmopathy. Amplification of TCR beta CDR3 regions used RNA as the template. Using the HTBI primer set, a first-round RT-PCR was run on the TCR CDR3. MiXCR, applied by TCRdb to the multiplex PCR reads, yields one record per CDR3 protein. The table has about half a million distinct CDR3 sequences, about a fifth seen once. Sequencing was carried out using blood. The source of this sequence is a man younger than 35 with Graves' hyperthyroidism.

For the CDR3, the DNA is TGTGCCTGGAGCGGTGGGGGAGGCGAGCAGTACTTC. This sequence encodes CAWSGGGGEQYF. This chain links TRBV30 with TRBJ2-7, with D possibly being TRBD2 (6 bases). V lost 3 bases and J 6 bases, leaving 12 bases between the germline ends. The CDR3 has 12 residues. Germline CDR1 and CDR2: GTSNPN and SVGIG (reference sequence).